This T cell receptor beta chain originates from a study of somatic mutations in cytotoxic T cells in rheumatoid arthritis. Blood donors served as healthy controls; their median age was 56 years (range about 20-70), and around 50% were female. The germline CDR1 and CDR2 sequences are SGHNT and YYREEE (reference sequence). The CDR3 covers 14 residues. The V end lost 4 bases, the J end lost 4 bases, and 13 bases lay between the germline ends. The protocol was immunoSEQ multiplex PCR, while the TCRdb copy is restricted to in-frame clones and leaves out a portion. Among about 6,700 clones, 70% were seen once, and the ten largest hold about 40%.

The sequenced sample was CD8+ T cells sorted from blood. This chain links TRBV5-4 with TRBJ2-3; D gene uncertain. The TCR was taken from a man between 40 and 49 years old in good health. The CDR3 DNA follows: TGTGCCAGCAGCCACCCCCCGGGCGCAGATACGCAGTATTTT. This sequence encodes CASSHPPGADTQYF.